This TCR beta chain was sequenced for a study of cytomegalovirus exposure and HLA in healthy donors. CDR1 and CDR2 (germline): MRHNA, SNTAGT. Between the trimmed V and J ends, which lost 5 bases and 2 bases, there was a span of 9 bases. The CDR3 length is 14 residues. As regards this clone: The antigen is unknown.

Study outcomes and limitations: Because they were indistinguishable, some V segments, including TRBV6-2 and TRBV6-3, were excluded. Most subjects had HLA-A and HLA-B alleles reportedly predicted accurately by TCR beta sequences.

PCR involved 60 Vbeta and 13 Jbeta primers. The protocol was immunoSEQ multiplex PCR, while the TCRdb copy is restricted to in-frame clones and leaves out a portion. Among around 210,000 clones listed, 65% to 85% were seen once. This sequence originates from a man aged 50 to 59 in good health and CMV-seronegative. The chain uses TRBV6-4 and TRBJ2-2; tentative D call: TRBD2 (5 bases). The sequencing input was PBMCs. The CDR3 region is CASSRDVNTGELFF. CDR3 coding DNA: TGTGCCAGCAGTCGGGATGTTAACACCGGGGAGCTGTTTTTT.